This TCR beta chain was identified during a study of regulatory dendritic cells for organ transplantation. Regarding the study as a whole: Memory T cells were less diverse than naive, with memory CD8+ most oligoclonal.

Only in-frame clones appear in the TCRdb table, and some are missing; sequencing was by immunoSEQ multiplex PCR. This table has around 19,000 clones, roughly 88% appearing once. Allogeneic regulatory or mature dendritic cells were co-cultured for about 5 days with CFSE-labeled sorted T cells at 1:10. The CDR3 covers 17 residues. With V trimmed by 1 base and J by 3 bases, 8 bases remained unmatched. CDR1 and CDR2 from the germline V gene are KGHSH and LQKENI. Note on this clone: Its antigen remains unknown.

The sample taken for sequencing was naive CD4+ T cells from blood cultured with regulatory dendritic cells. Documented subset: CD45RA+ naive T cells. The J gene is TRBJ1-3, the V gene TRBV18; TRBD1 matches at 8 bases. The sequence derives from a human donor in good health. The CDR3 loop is CASSPRDFDRGGNTIYF. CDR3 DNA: TGTGCCAGCTCACCACGGGACTTTGACAGGGGTGGAAACACCATATATTTT. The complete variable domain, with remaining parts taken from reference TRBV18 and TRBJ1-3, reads NAGVMQNPRHLVRRRGQEARLRCSPMKGHSHVYWYRQLPEEGLKFMVYLQKENIIDESGMPKERFSAEFPKEGPSILRIQQVVRGDSAAYFCASSPRDFDRGGNTIYFGEGSWLTVV.